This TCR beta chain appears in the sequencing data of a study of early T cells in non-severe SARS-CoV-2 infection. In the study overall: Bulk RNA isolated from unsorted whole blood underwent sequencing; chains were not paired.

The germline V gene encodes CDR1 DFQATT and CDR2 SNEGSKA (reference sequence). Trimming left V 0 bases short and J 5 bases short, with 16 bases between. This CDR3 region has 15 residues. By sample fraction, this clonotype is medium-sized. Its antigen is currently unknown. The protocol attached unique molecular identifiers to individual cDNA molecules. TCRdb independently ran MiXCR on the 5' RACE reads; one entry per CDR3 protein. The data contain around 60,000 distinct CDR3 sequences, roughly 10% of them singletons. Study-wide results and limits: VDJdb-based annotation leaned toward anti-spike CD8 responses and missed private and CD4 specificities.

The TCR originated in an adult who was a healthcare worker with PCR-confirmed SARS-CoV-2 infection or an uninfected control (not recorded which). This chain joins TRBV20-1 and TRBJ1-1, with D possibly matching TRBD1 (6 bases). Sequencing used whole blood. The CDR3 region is CSARDPQGRQTEAFF. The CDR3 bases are TGCAGTGCTAGAGACCCGCAGGGGAGACAGACTGAAGCTTTCTTT.